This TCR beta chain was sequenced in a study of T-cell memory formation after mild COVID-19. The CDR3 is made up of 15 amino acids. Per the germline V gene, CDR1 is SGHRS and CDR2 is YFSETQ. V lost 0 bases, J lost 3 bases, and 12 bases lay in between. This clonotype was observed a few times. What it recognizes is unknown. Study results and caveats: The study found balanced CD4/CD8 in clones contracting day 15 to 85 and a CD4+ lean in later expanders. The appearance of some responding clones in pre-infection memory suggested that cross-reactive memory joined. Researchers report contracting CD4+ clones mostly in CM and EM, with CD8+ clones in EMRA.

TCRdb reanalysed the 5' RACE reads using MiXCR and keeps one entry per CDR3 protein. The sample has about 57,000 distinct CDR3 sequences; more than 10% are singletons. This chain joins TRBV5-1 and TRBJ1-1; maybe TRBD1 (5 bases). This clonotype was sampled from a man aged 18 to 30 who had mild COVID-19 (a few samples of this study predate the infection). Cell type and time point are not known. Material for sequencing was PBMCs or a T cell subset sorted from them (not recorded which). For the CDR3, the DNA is TGCGCCAGCAGCTTGGTTGGGGGACGGGACACTGAAGCTTTCTTT. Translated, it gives CASSLVGGRDTEAFF. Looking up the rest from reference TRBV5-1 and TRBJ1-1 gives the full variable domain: KAGVTQTPRYLIKTRGQQVTLSCSPISGHRSVSWYQQTPGQGLQFLFEYFSETQRNKGNFPGRFSGRQFSNSRSEMNVSTLELGDSALYLCASSLVGGRDTEAFFGQGTRLTVV.